What follows are 9 T cell receptor beta chains derived from one specimen sequenced in a study of metastatic and nonmetastatic thyroid tumors. TCRdb re-called clones from the PCR reads using MiXCR. The table includes thousands of clones, around 22% detected once. Prior to thyroid surgery, none of the patients had received any treatment. The sample comprised adjacent normal tissue. These receptors came from a male donor with papillary thyroid cancer or a benign thyroid nodule (not recorded which). Some clones in this sample may be carry-over from other donors' samples.

In this sample, this clone turned up a few times. V is TRBV7-3 and J is TRBJ1-1; D not resolved. CDR1 SGHTA and CDR2 FQGTGA come from the germline V gene. The CDR3 extends over 13 amino acids. Deletions cut 5 bases from V and 8 bases from J, with 15 bases between. The CDR3 sequence is CASSPKGSLEAFF. The CDR3 bases are TGTGCCAGCAGCCCAAAGGGCAGCCTAGAAGCTTTCTTT.

This clone was recorded a few times. The V and J genes are TRBV28 and TRBJ1-4; 9 positions match TRBD1. This CDR3 has 16 amino acids. CDR1 MDHEN and CDR2 SYDVKM come from the germline V gene. The trim removed 4 bases at V and 6 bases at J, leaving 9 bases unmatched. The CDR3 sequence is CASSSRIQGAYEKLFF. CDR3 DNA sequence: TGTGCCAGCAGTTCCCGTATACAGGGGGCTTATGAAAAACTGTTTTTT.

The sample holds a few counts of this clone. Germline is not matched at one junction end, which may reflect a read error. The chain links TRBV2 to TRBJ2-1; weak D call: TRBD2 (5 bases). Germline V gene sequence: CDR1 SNHLY, CDR2 FYNNEI. CDR3 length: 15 amino acids. The CDR3 loop reads CASSETGSSYNEQFF. Here the CDR3 DNA reads TGCGCCAGCAGTGAAACGGGGAGCTCCTACAATGAGCAGTTCTTC.

A few counts support this clone. The V call is TRBV6-2 or TRBV6-3, the J call TRBJ2-1; D may be TRBD1 (6 bases). V shed 6 bases and J shed 7 bases, with 19 bases lying between them. Looked up from germline, CDR1 is MNHEY and CDR2 is SVGEGT. The CDR3 loop spans 15 amino acids. The CDR3 is CASSWRRQATNEQFF. The CDR3 DNA reads as TGTGCCAGCAGCTGGCGAAGACAGGCGACGAATGAGCAGTTCTTC.

This clone was seen a few times. The gene calls are TRBV28 and TRBJ1-1; D is perhaps TRBD1 (6 bases). CDR3 length: 14 residues. Germline V gives CDR1 MDHEN, CDR2 SYDVKM. Trimming removed 1 base at V and 3 bases at J, with 9 bases between. Here the CDR3 DNA reads TGTGCCAGCAGTTTATCACAGGGATACACTGAAGCTTTCTTT. It translates to CASSLSQGYTEAFF.

The chain combines TRBV27 with TRBJ2-5, with 10 bases lining up with TRBD2. The V gene's germline CDR1 is MNHEY and CDR2 SMNVEV (reference sequence). The CDR3 sequence is 15 residues long. The junction had 6 bases not matched to a gene; V was cut back by 5 bases and J by 3 bases. CDR3 DNA: TGTGCCAGCAGTACGGGGACTAGCGCCAAAGAGACCCAGTACTTC. Its protein product is CASSTGTSAKETQYF.

The chain joins TRBV3-1 to TRBJ1-2; 7 bases align to TRBD1. Germline CDR1 is LGHDT and CDR2 is YNNKEL (reference sequence). With 4 bases clipped from V and 2 bases from J, the junction kept 7 bases outside the gene matches. The CDR3 covers 15 residues. CDR3 residues: CASSRFRDSNYGYTF. The DNA for the CDR3 is TGTGCCAGCAGCCGTTTCCGGGACAGCAACTATGGCTACACCTTC.

This clone was observed a handful of times. The chain links TRBV5-1 to TRBJ1-5; maybe TRBD1 (6 bases). The V gene's germline CDR1 is SGHRS and CDR2 YFSETQ. The CDR3 runs 13 residues. V was pared by 2 bases and J by 9 bases, with 12 bases between. The CDR3 region is CASSLSGGAPQHF. The CDR3 DNA follows: TGCGCCAGCAGCTTATCCGGGGGCGCGCCCCAGCATTTT.

By share of the sample, this clone is medium-sized. The chain combines TRBV2 with TRBJ2-3, with TRBD2 identical over 11 bases. CDR1 is SNHLY and CDR2 is FYNNEI in the germline V gene. With V trimmed by 5 bases and J by 4 bases, 11 bases remained unmatched. The CDR3 runs 17 residues. The CDR3 reads CASSQTSGSPGADTQYF. For the CDR3, the DNA is TGTGCCAGCAGTCAAACTAGCGGGAGCCCGGGGGCAGATACGCAGTATTTT.